This TCR beta chain was recorded in a study of cytomegalovirus exposure and HLA in healthy donors. The study's findings and limits: Altogether, 160 or so TCR beta chains were recorded as cytomegalovirus-associated. Researchers reported that three CMV-associated chains were confirmed in vitro as CMV antigen-specific. Rarity marked most TCR sequences, yet some public TCRs occurred in many donors.

Using immunoSEQ multiplex PCR, the repertoire was profiled, and TCRdb retains in-frame clones only, with some absent. This table has approximately 160,000 clones, about 86% appearing once. V dropped 2 bases and J dropped 2; count of bases not matched to a gene: 6. The CDR3 is 16 residues long. Germline V gene sequence: CDR1 MNHEY, CDR2 SVGAGI. The donors were part of the validation cohort, which consisted of over a hundred subjects and was separate from the first cohort of several hundred subjects. A word on this clone: What it binds is unknown.

The rearrangement joins TRBV6-5 to TRBJ2-5; 9 bases fit TRBD2. This clonotype originated in a woman in her thirties in good health and CMV-seronegative. The sequenced material came from PBMCs. The CDR3 region is CASSYGSSGDQETQYF. In DNA, the CDR3 is TGTGCCAGCAGTTACGGGTCTAGCGGGGATCAAGAGACCCAGTACTTC.